Presented here are 15 T cell receptor beta chains from one specimen sequenced in a study of PD-L1 blockade in urothelial cancer. Libraries were prepared by immunoSEQ multiplex PCR; TCRdb keeps only in-frame clonotypes and omits some of them. Among 45,000 to 60,000 clones listed, more than 75% were seen once. As for time point: peripheral blood 6 weeks after treatment start. Material: PBMCs, obtained around atezolizumab (anti-PD-L1) treatment. Receptors were obtained from a man between 60 and 75 years old with urothelial cancer.

The V gene is TRBV25-1, the J gene TRBJ2-3; D gene ambiguous. Trimming stripped 3 bases from V and 2 bases from J, with 9 bases between. Germline V gene sequence: CDR1 MGHDK, CDR2 SYGVNS. CDR3 length: 14 amino acids. This CDR3 is CASSDVGYTDTQYF. The CDR3 nucleotides read TGTGCCAGCAGTGACGTCGGTTACACAGATACGCAGTATTTT.

This clone was observed a few times. V is TRBV30 and J is TRBJ1-1; D not certain. Trimming stripped 2 bases from V and 1 base from J, with 8 bases between. The CDR3 totals 13 residues. Per the germline V gene, CDR1 is GTSNPN and CDR2 is SVGIG (reference sequence). CDR3 residues: CAWSWAGNTEAFF. In nucleotides, the CDR3 is TGTGCCTGGAGTTGGGCAGGGAACACTGAAGCTTTCTTT.

The chain combines TRBV5-1 with TRBJ2-1; 10 positions match TRBD2. After removal of 4 bases from V and 3 bases from J, the junction contained 7 bases not matched to a gene. The CDR3 loop spans 16 amino acids. Germline V gene data show CDR1 as SGHRS and CDR2 as YFSETQ. DNA of the CDR3: TGCGCCAGCAGCCTAGGGGCTAGCGGGGGCTACAATGAGCAGTTCTTC. Its translation: CASSLGASGGYNEQFF.

The gene calls are TRBV2 and TRBJ2-1, with 7 bases fitting TRBD2. Germline V gives CDR1 SNHLY, CDR2 FYNNEI. The CDR3 runs to 16 residues. The junction had 9 bases not matched to a gene; V was cut back by 0 bases and J by 7 bases. CDR3 DNA sequence: TGTGCCAGCAGTGAAGCCGTGGGGGAGGGCCGAAATGAGCAGTTCTTC. Amino acids: CASSEAVGEGRNEQFF.

This chain uses TRBV9 with TRBJ2-2; 7 bases map to TRBD2. The CDR3 loop spans 16 amino acids. Losses at the gene ends were 4 bases for V and 4 bases for J; bases not matched to a gene: 10. CDR1 is SGDLS and CDR2 is YYNGEE in the germline V gene. CDR3: CASSPRLARGTGELFF. As DNA, the CDR3 is TGTGCCAGCAGCCCCAGACTAGCAAGGGGCACCGGGGAGCTGTTTTTT.

The V call is TRBV30, the J call TRBJ1-1; D is unclear. The germline CDR1 and CDR2 sequences are GTSNPN and SVGIG (reference sequence). Trimming removed 5 bases at V and 8 bases at J, with 12 bases between. The CDR3 covers 11 residues. The DNA of the CDR3 is TGTGCCTGGGCACACAGACAAGAAGCTTTCTTT. It encodes CAWAHRQEAFF. The full variable domain, completed using reference TRBV30 and TRBJ1-1, is SQTIHQWPATLVQPVGSPLSLECTVEGTSNPNLYWYRQAAGRGLQLLFYSVGIGQISSEVPQNLSASRPQDRQFILSSKKLLLSDSGFYLCAWAHRQEAFFGQGTRLTVV.

The rearrangement uses TRBV15 and TRBJ2-3, with 9 bases matching TRBD1. Germline trimming cut 3 bases from V and 4 bases from J; bases unmatched to any gene: 8. This CDR3 has 16 residues. Germline lookup yields CDR1 LNHNV and CDR2 YYDKDF (reference sequence). The CDR3 region has the DNA TGTGCCACCAGCAGGGGGGACAGGGCTATCGCAGATACGCAGTATTTT. Its protein product is CATSRGDRAIADTQYF.

With respect to this clone: Its ends do not fully match the called genes, so a read error is possible. CDR3 sequence reads: CAGRELDRETEAFF. CDR3 DNA sequence: TGTGCCGGCAGGGAATTGGATCGGGAGACTGAAGCTTTCTTT. V usage is TRBV6-4 and J usage is TRBJ1-1, with D perhaps TRBD1 (5 bases). CDR1 and CDR2 (germline): MRHNA, SNTAGT. The CDR3 contains 14 residues.

The chain's CDR3 is CASSEDRASNQPQHF. In nucleotides, the CDR3 is TGTGCCAGCAGTGAAGACAGGGCGAGCAATCAGCCCCAGCATTTT. This rearrangement joins TRBV6-1 to TRBJ1-5; a weak D match, TRBD1 (6 bases). This CDR3 has 15 amino acids. Between the trimmed V and J ends, which lost 1 base and 1 base, there was a span of 8 bases. Germline assignment: CDR1 MNHNS and CDR2 SASEGT.

The J gene is TRBJ1-3, the V gene TRBV19; no reliable D call. The CDR3 consists of 15 residues. Germline CDR1 reads LNHDA; CDR2 reads SQIVND (reference sequence). Trimming shortened V by 1 base and J by 0 bases, and 7 bases separated the two germline ends. The CDR3 bases are TGTGCCAGTAGTATAGTCACGAGCTCTGGAAACACCATATATTTT. This codes for CASSIVTSSGNTIYF.

This clone came up a few times. The rearrangement uses TRBV4-3 and TRBJ2-5; the D gene is possibly TRBD1 (7 bases). Germline V lookup: CDR1 LGHNA, CDR2 YSLEER. The CDR3 has 13 residues. The V and J ends lost 0 bases and 9 bases respectively, with 11 bases between them. Here the CDR3 reads CASSQDRGVSQYF. CDR3 in DNA: TGCGCCAGCAGCCAAGACAGGGGGGTCTCCCAGTACTTC.

This clone showed up just a few times. The chain uses TRBV6-1 and TRBJ2-1, with 12 bases identical to TRBD2. This CDR3 is 14 amino acids long. With 7 bases clipped from V and 9 bases from J, the junction kept 7 bases outside the gene matches. In germline, CDR1 is MNHNS, CDR2 SASEGT. CDR3 sequence reads: CASNRLAGETEQFF. CDR3 coding DNA: TGTGCCAGCAACCGACTAGCGGGAGAGACTGAGCAGTTCTTC.

The V and J genes are TRBV18 and TRBJ2-2, with TRBD1 as a possible D gene (6 bases). Trimming removed 3 bases from V and 1 base from J, with 9 bases in between. This CDR3 has 15 amino acids. Germline V gene data show CDR1 as KGHSH and CDR2 as LQKENI. CDR3 nucleotides: TGTGCCAGCTCACCGGACAGATTGAACACCGGGGAGCTGTTTTTT. Translating gives CASSPDRLNTGELFF.

CDR3 bases: TGTGCCAGCATCTCGGGGGGGAGCAATCAGCCCCAGCATTTT. Its translation: CASISGGSNQPQHF. The chain is built from TRBV28 and TRBJ1-5, with D maybe TRBD1 (5 bases). The V end was cut by 7 bases, the J end by 1 base, with 11 bases between. The CDR3 has 14 residues. The germline gives CDR1 MDHEN, CDR2 SYDVKM. The whole variable domain, filled in from reference TRBV28 and TRBJ1-5, reads DVKVTQSSRYLVKRTGEKVFLECVQDMDHENMFWYRQDPGLGLRLIYFSYDVKMKEKGDIPEGYSVSREKKERFSLILESASTNQTSMYLCASISGGSNQPQHFGDGTRLSIL.

The chain links TRBV4-1 to TRBJ2-2; 15 bases fit TRBD2. From germline, CDR1 is MGHRA and CDR2 YSYEKL. J was trimmed by 0 bases and V by 3 bases; bases with no gene match: 8. The CDR3 runs to 20 residues. CDR3 residues: CASSHHGLAGGLTNTGELFF. In DNA, the CDR3 is TGCGCCAGCAGCCATCACGGACTAGCGGGGGGGCTAACGAACACCGGGGAGCTGTTTTTT.